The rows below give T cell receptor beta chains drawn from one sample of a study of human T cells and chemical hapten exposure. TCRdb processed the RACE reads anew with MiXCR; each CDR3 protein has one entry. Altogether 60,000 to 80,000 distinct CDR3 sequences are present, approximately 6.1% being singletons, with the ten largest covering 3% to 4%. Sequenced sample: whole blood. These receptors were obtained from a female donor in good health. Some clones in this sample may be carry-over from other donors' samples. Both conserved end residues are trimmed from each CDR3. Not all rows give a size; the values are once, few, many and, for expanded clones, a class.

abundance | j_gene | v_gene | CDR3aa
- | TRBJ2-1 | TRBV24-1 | ATSDPAGEEYNEQF
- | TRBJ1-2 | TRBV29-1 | SVESTALQANYGYT
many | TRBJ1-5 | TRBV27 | ASSLTGGPQH
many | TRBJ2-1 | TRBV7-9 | ASSPPDGSSYNEQF
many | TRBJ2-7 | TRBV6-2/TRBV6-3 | ASREQAYEQY
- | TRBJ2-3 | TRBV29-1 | SVEGQITDTQY
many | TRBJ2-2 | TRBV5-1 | ASSLGTDTGELF
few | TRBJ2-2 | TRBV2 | ASSDPGENTGELF
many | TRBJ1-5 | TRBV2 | ASSAIQGINQPQH
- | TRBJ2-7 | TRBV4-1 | ASSLEWWSGDSYEQY
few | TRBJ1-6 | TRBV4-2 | ASSPPQSPGSPLH
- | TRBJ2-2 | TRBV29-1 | SVEGGLSGSGELF
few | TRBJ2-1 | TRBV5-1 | ASSFGDFTNEQF
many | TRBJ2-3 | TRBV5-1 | ASSSGGPSTDTQY
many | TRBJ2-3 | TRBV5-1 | ASSGGLVQVDTQY
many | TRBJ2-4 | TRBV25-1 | ASSPRSINIQY
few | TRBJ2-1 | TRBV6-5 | ASRAPTGTAFNEQF
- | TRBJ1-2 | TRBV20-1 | SVRQGPYGYT
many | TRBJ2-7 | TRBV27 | ASSLSTSSYEQY
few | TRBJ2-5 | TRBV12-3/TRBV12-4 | ASSYRGGSRKETQY
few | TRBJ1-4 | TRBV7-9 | ASSEGFATNEKLF
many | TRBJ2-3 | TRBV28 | ASSFATDTQY
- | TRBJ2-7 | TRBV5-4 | ASSLDGTGYYEQY
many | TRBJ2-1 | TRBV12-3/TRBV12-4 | ASSSTSKDNEQF
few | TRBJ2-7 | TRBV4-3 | ASSQDRESYEQY